This T cell receptor (beta chain) was found in a study of Graves' ophthalmopathy and Graves' hyperthyroidism. Study in general: Peripheral blood was obtained at first diagnosis, ahead of any treatment. General observations from the study: Blood also harbored most expanded thyroid clonotypes above 0.001 frequency. Sensitivity reached approximately 71% and specificity approximately 78% when the model predicted ophthalmopathy progression.

This clonotype was detected a few times. Its antigen is undetermined. RNA served as the template for amplifying TCR beta CDR3 regions. HTBI primers served in a first-round RT-PCR, which a second-round multiplex PCR followed. From the multiplex PCR reads, TCRdb called clonotypes with MiXCR, one entry per CDR3 protein. The data hold a few hundred thousand distinct CDR3 sequences, with about 21% observed a single time. The sample taken for sequencing was peripheral blood. The receptor was isolated from a woman in her late teens or twenties with stable Graves' hyperthyroidism.

The CDR3: CASSHTYRNTEAFF. The CDR3 DNA reads TGTGCCAGCAGTCACACCTACAGGAACACTGAAGCTTTCTTT. The chain has TRBV28 and TRBJ1-1, with unresolved D. The germline V gene encodes CDR1 MDHEN and CDR2 SYDVKM. The length of the CDR3 is 14 residues. Trimming cost V 5 bases and J 1 base, with 11 bases left between them.